A selection of T cell receptor beta chains follows, all from one sample in a study of CD8+CD57+ T cells in acquired aplastic anemia. Using its own MiXCR run on the reads, TCRdb lists one record per CDR3 protein. The sample includes fewer than 200,000 distinct CDR3 sequences, roughly 63% seen only once; the top ten take 45% to 55%. Specimen: sorted CD4+, CD8+, or CD8+CD57+ T cells (not recorded which) from PBMCs. The source of these receptors is a human donor in good health. CDR3s include the opening cysteine and the closing phenylalanine or tryptophan. A D gene is named only where the DNA matches it firmly. Part of the rows lack a size; the others show once, few, many or a class for expanded clones.

J | V | D | size | DNA | CDR3
TRBJ1-1 | TRBV4-1 | NA | NA | TGCGCCAGCAGCCAAGAGACGAACATTGAAGCTTTCTTT | CASSQETNIEAFF
TRBJ2-5 | TRBV7-2 | NA | NA | TGTGCCAGCAGCTCCTACCGCCAGACCCAGTACTTC | CASSSYRQTQYF
TRBJ1-1 | TRBV6-5 | NA | NA | TGTGCCAGCAGTTGGGTCAGGGGCGGGAACACTGAAGCTTTCTTT | CASSWVRGGNTEAFF
TRBJ2-3 | TRBV29-1 | NA | many | TGCAGCGTTGGCGAAGCGAGCACAGATACGCAGTATTTT | CSVGEASTDTQYF
TRBJ2-7 | TRBV10-3 | NA | few | TGTGCCACGGGGGGCAGGGGAAGTTCCTACGAGCAGTACTTC | CATGGRGSSYEQYF
TRBJ2-6 | TRBV7-8 | NA | NA | TGTGCCAGCAGCCTAAGACAGGCCTCTGGGGCCAACGTCCTGACTTTC | CASSLRQASGANVLTF
TRBJ2-1 | TRBV7-9 | TRBD1 | many | TGTGCCAGCAGCTTTAGGGGACAGGGGTACAATGAGCAGTTCTTC | CASSFRGQGYNEQFF
TRBJ1-5 | TRBV24-1 | NA | NA | TGTGCCATCAGTGACGGCAGGGTCGATCAGCCCCAGCATTTT | CAISDGRVDQPQHF
TRBJ2-7 | TRBV7-2 | TRBD1 | NA | TGTGCCAGCAGCCGACCATCAGGGGGCGGCGAGCAGTACTTC | CASSRPSGGGEQYF
TRBJ2-3 | TRBV9 | TRBD2 | NA | TGTGCCAGCAGCGTAGCTACAGCGGGATATAGCACAGATACGCAGTATTTT | CASSVATAGYSTDTQYF
TRBJ1-2 | TRBV25-1 | NA | NA | TGTGCCAGCAGTGAGAACACAAGGGGAGGCTACACCTTC | CASSENTRGGYTF
TRBJ2-7 | TRBV2 | NA | NA | TGTGCCAGCAGTGAATCGGTGGGGAGCTACGAGCAGTACTTC | CASSESVGSYEQYF
TRBJ2-1 | TRBV15 | NA | NA | TGTGCCACCAGCAGGGCGGGACTCACCTACAATGAGCAGTTCTTC | CATSRAGLTYNEQFF
TRBJ2-1 | TRBV9 | TRBD2 | NA | TGTGCCAGCAGCGTGGGCGGGAGGAGGAACGATGAGCAGTTCTTC | CASSVGGRRNDEQFF
TRBJ1-2 | TRBV20-1 | NA | NA | TGCAGTGCTAGTCGGGAAAACTATGGCTACACCTTC | CSASRENYGYTF
TRBJ2-1 | TRBV5-1 | NA | NA | TGCGCCAGCAGCCCCCAGGTAGATGAGCAGCTCTTC | CASSPQVDEQLF
TRBJ2-7 | TRBV5-6 | NA | NA | TGTGCCAGCAGCTGGTTGGGAGACGAGCAGTACTTC | CASSWLGDEQYF
TRBJ2-3 | TRBV20-1 | TRBD2 | NA | TGCAGTGCTAGAGCCGAAGCGACTAGCGGGGGGACAGCTAGCACAGATACGCAGTATTTT | CSARAEATSGGTASTDTQYF
TRBJ1-1 | TRBV19 | NA | NA | TGTGCCAGTAGTACCCAGACCCACGAAGAAGCTTTCTTT | CASSTQTHEEAFF
TRBJ2-1 | TRBV6-4 | NA | NA | TGTGCCAGCAAAGGCGGCCTTAACAATGAGCAGTTCTTC | CASKGGLNNEQFF
TRBJ2-7 | TRBV11-2 | NA | many | TGTGCCAGCAGCTTAGTGTATGGCGCCTACTACGAGCAGTACTTC | CASSLVYGAYYEQYF
TRBJ2-7 | TRBV7-9 | NA | NA | TGTGCCAGCAGCTTTACGCAGGGAAGCTCCTACGAGCAGTACTTC | CASSFTQGSSYEQYF
TRBJ1-6 | TRBV25-1 | NA | NA | TGTGCCAGCAGTGGTAATTCACCCCTCCACTTT | CASSGNSPLHF
TRBJ2-7 | TRBV5-6 | NA | few | TGTGCCAGCAGCTTCGGAGGGGGGGCGGGAGAGCAGTACTTC | CASSFGGGAGEQYF
TRBJ1-6 | TRBV7-9 | TRBD1 | NA | TGTGCCAGCAGCTACGGACAGGACTTGGTGGTGGAGTATAATTCACCCCTCCACTTT | CASSYGQDLVVEYNSPLHF
TRBJ1-3 | TRBV7-8 | NA | NA | TGTGCCAGCAGCGTTCAGGTTTACTCTGGAAACACCATATATTTT | CASSVQVYSGNTIYF
TRBJ1-2 | TRBV7-2 | NA | few | TGTGCCAGCAGCTCGGGAATGGGCTACACCTTC | CASSSGMGYTF
TRBJ2-1 | TRBV24-1 | NA | NA | TGTGCCACCAGTGATTCAACACAGGGAAAGAATGAGCAGTTCTTC | CATSDSTQGKNEQFF
TRBJ2-1 | TRBV6-5 | TRBD2 | few | TGTGCCAGCAGTTACTCGAGACTAGCGGGGGCTAATGAGCAGTTCTTC | CASSYSRLAGANEQFF
TRBJ1-4 | TRBV20-1 | NA | NA | TGCAGTGCTAGAGTAGGCAGCAAGAATGAAAAACTGTTTTTT | CSARVGSKNEKLFF
TRBJ1-1 | TRBV7-2 | NA | NA | TGTGCCAGCAGCTTGAGGGGGGAGCCCGAGACTTTCTTT | CASSLRGEPETFF
TRBJ2-7 | TRBV6-5 | TRBD2 | NA | TGTGCCAGCAGTTACTCTAGCGGGAGCTACGAGCAGTACTTC | CASSYSSGSYEQYF
TRBJ2-7 | TRBV7-9 | NA | NA | TGTGCCAGCAGCTTCACAGGGATTTCCTACGAGCAGTACTTC | CASSFTGISYEQYF
TRBJ1-1 | TRBV13 | NA | NA | TGTGCCAGCAGCTCAGCCAACCTCTTTGGGAAGAACACTGAAGCTTTCTTT | CASSSANLFGKNTEAFF
TRBJ2-7 | TRBV7-9 | NA | few | TGTGCCAGCAGCTCAACGAGGCCGGGCGCCTACGAGCAGTACTTC | CASSSTRPGAYEQYF
TRBJ2-1 | TRBV7-8 | NA | NA | TGTGCCAGCAGCTTATTTGATCCTGACAATGAGCAGTTCTTC | CASSLFDPDNEQFF
TRBJ1-5 | TRBV15 | TRBD1 | NA | TGTGCCACCTCGGACAGGCGCCATCAGCCCCAGCATTTT | CATSDRRHQPQHF
TRBJ2-1 | TRBV20-1 | TRBD2 | NA | TGCAGTGCTACTAGCGGGGGAAACAATGAGCAGTTCTTC | CSATSGGNNEQFF
TRBJ2-3 | TRBV9 | NA | many | TGTGCCAGCAGCGTAGAGGTTAGGGAAACAGATACGCAGTATTTT | CASSVEVRETDTQYF
TRBJ2-6 | TRBV7-9 | NA | once | TGTGCCAGCAGCCCCGGGCTGTGCTCTGGGGCCAACGTCCTGACTTTC | CASSPGLCSGANVLTF
TRBJ1-1 | TRBV30 | TRBD1 | few | TGTGCCTGGGACAGGGGGCTCGCTGAAGCTTTCTTT | CAWDRGLAEAFF
TRBJ1-5 | TRBV6-5 | NA | NA | TGTGCCAGCAGTTCGCACCGACGGACCGATAGCAATCAGCCCCAGCATTTT | CASSSHRRTDSNQPQHF
TRBJ1-2 | TRBV2 | TRBD1 | few | TGTGCCAGCAGCGCAGGGGGCGCTCTCTATGGCTACACCTTC | CASSAGGALYGYTF
TRBJ2-1 | TRBV7-6 | TRBD2 | NA | TGTGCCAGCAGCCTGCTAGCGGGAGGAGGGACCTACAATGAGCAGTTCTTC | CASSLLAGGGTYNEQFF
TRBJ2-7 | TRBV7-6 | NA | many | TGTGCCAGCAGCTTAGGTGGGACCACCTACGAGCAGTACTTC | CASSLGGTTYEQYF
TRBJ2-7 | TRBV6-5 | NA | many | TGTGCCAGCAGTCCAAACAACTACGAGCAGTACTTC | CASSPNNYEQYF
TRBJ2-1 | TRBV19 | NA | many | TGTGCCAGTAGTATAGATTCGGGTGAGCGGAGCTCCTACAATGAGCAGTTCTTC | CASSIDSGERSSYNEQFF
TRBJ1-1 | TRBV7-9 | TRBD1 | many | TGTGCCAGCAGCCAAGGACAGGGGGATGACACTGAAGCTTTCTTT | CASSQGQGDDTEAFF
TRBJ1-6 | TRBV6-5 | NA | NA | TGTGCCAGCAGTTACGGCCTTCAGTCACCCCTCCACTTT | CASSYGLQSPLHF
TRBJ1-1 | TRBV7-2 | NA | NA | TGTGCCAGCAGCTTGGATGTCACTGAAGCTTTCTTT | CASSLDVTEAFF
TRBJ1-2 | TRBV24-1 | NA | NA | TGTGCCACCAGTGATTTCCTGAACGGGCTAGAAGGCTACACCTTC | CATSDFLNGLEGYTF
TRBJ2-3 | TRBV20-1 | NA | few | TGCAGTGCTAGGAAAGGGGGTGCCACAGATACGCAGTATTTT | CSARKGGATDTQYF
TRBJ2-7 | TRBV2 | NA | NA | TGTGCCAGCAGTGACAGGGGATTGGACGAGCAGTACTTC | CASSDRGLDEQYF
TRBJ2-5 | TRBV9 | TRBD2 | many | TGTGCCAGCAGCCCTAGCGGGACCCAAGAGACCCAGTACTTC | CASSPSGTQETQYF
TRBJ2-7 | TRBV7-2 | TRBD2 | many | TGTGCCAGCAGCGGGGGAGGGCTAGTCTACGAGCAGTACTTC | CASSGGGLVYEQYF
TRBJ2-1 | TRBV2 | TRBD2 | NA | TGTGCCAGCAGTGAAGCGCTTCGGGGGGGACTTATATACAATGAGCAGTTCTTC | CASSEALRGGLIYNEQFF
TRBJ2-3 | TRBV4-2 | NA | many | TGTGCCAGCAGCCAAGAAATCGGGTGGGGGTCTAGCACAGATACGCAGTATTTT | CASSQEIGWGSSTDTQYF
TRBJ1-2 | TRBV7-9 | TRBD1 | NA | TGTGCCAGCAGCTTAGGGACAGGGGTCCATGGCTACACCTTC | CASSLGTGVHGYTF
TRBJ1-2 | TRBV19 | NA | NA | TGTGCCAGTAGTGAGGATCTCCTTAACTATGGCTACACCTTC | CASSEDLLNYGYTF
TRBJ1-1 | TRBV5-5 | NA | NA | TGTGCCAGCAGCTTGGATCTTGGGAACACTGAAGCTTTCTTT | CASSLDLGNTEAFF